The 18 T cell receptor beta chains below all came from one sample that was sequenced in a study of blood T cell repertoires in COVID-19. Sequencing used immunoSEQ multiplex PCR; TCRdb keeps in-frame clones, though not all of them. The sample records tens of thousands of clones, approximately 80% being singletons. The sample was PBMCs or T cells enriched from blood (not recorded which). All receptors derive from a woman in her 40s with acute COVID-19.

This clone has more than one count but fewer than ten. The chain links TRBV5-6 to TRBJ2-7; TRBD1 matches at 9 bases. V was pared by 3 bases and J by 1 base, with 8 bases of the junction left unmatched. Germline V gene sequence: CDR1 SGHDT, CDR2 YYEEEE. The CDR3 totals 16 residues. The CDR3 is CASSSGGGTGSYEQYF. CDR3 DNA: TGTGCCAGCAGCTCAGGGGGGGGGACAGGGTCCTACGAGCAGTACTTC.

The genes are TRBV2 and TRBJ1-5; weak D call: TRBD1 (6 bases). From germline, CDR1 is SNHLY and CDR2 FYNNEI. V was pared by 6 bases and J by 1 base, with 13 bases between. The CDR3 consists of 15 residues. In DNA, the CDR3 is TGTGCCAGCAGCAGAAGGGGGTGGAGCAATCAGCCCCAGCATTTT. The encoded protein is CASSRRGWSNQPQHF.

The CDR3 nucleotides read TGTGCCAGTAGGAGTAGTAGCGTTAGCGGGGAGCTGTTTTTT. Translating gives CASRSSSVSGELFF. V and J are TRBV19 and TRBJ2-2; a possible D gene is TRBD2 (5 bases). The CDR3 runs 14 residues. With 6 bases removed from V and 7 bases from J, the gap between germline ends came to 15 bases. Germline CDR1 is LNHDA and CDR2 is SQIVND (reference sequence).

CDR3 coding DNA: TGTGCCAGCAGTGAGCCCGGGACTCTCTTTTACGAGCAGTACTTC. This encodes CASSEPGTLFYEQYF. V is TRBV28 and J is TRBJ2-7; D is perhaps TRBD2 (6 bases). V was trimmed by 5 bases and J by 4 bases, leaving 18 bases between them. Germline CDR1 MDHEN, CDR2 SYDVKM. CDR3 length: 15 amino acids.

This clone has only a few counts. CDR3 region: CASGDRNTGELFF. CDR3 nucleotide sequence: TGTGCCAGCGGGGACAGGAACACCGGGGAGCTGTTTTTT. The chain uses TRBV3-1 (or the pseudogene TRBV3-2) and TRBJ2-2; 7 bases fit TRBD1. This CDR3 comprises 13 residues. V was pared by 8 bases and J by 1 base, with 1 base of the junction left unmatched. Germline CDR1 reads LGHDT; CDR2 reads YNNKEL (reference sequence).

The CDR3 region has the DNA TGTGCCAGCACGGGGACAGGACGGGGCACTGAAGCTTTCTTT. Translation gives CASTGTGRGTEAFF. The chain has TRBV6-5 and TRBJ1-1; TRBD1 aligns across 8 bases. Germline V lookup: CDR1 MNHEY, CDR2 SVGAGI. The CDR3 sequence is 14 residues long. Trimming removed 7 bases from V and 4 bases from J; junction bases left unmatched: 8.

The V call is TRBV7-2, the J call TRBJ2-7; TRBD1 aligns across 11 bases. CDR1 SGHTA and CDR2 FQGNSA come from the germline V gene. The CDR3 is made up of 15 amino acids. V was pared by 5 bases and J by 1 base, with 4 bases of the junction left unmatched. The CDR3 region has the DNA TGTGCCAGCAGCATCGGACAGGGGGCTTCCTACGAGCAGTACTTC. Its protein product is CASSIGQGASYEQYF.

The chain employs TRBV3-1 (or the pseudogene TRBV3-2) and TRBJ1-2; D gene unclear. CDR1 is LGHDT and CDR2 is YNNKEL in the germline V gene (reference sequence). The CDR3 consists of 12 residues. The V end was cut by 2 bases, the J end by 4 bases, with 5 bases between. CDR3 bases: TGTGCCAGCAGCCAAATCGGCTATGGCTACACCTTC. The encoded protein is CASSQIGYGYTF.

Comment on this clone: At one of its ends the junction is not consistent with the germline gene, which may arise from a read error. The chain uses TRBV5-8 and TRBJ2-6; D uncertain. This CDR3 spans 11 amino acids. Germline CDR1 reads SGHTS; CDR2 reads YDEGEE. This chain's CDR3 is CASSLADVLTF. Written as DNA, the CDR3 is TGTGCCAGCAGCTTGGCCGACGTCCTGACTTTC.

This clone was seen a handful of times. The rearrangement links TRBV18 to TRBJ2-3, with a tentative D call TRBD1 (6 bases). Germline V gene data show CDR1 as KGHSH and CDR2 as LQKENI. The CDR3 totals 14 residues. Trimming left V 6 bases short and J 5 bases short, with 15 bases between. The CDR3 DNA follows: TGTGCCAGCTCCGAGGGCAGGGGTCGAGATACGCAGTATTTT. Translating gives CASSEGRGRDTQYF.

The chain carries TRBV29-1 and TRBJ2-7, with 8 bases fitting TRBD1. Trimming at V came to 7 bases and at J to 2 bases, leaving 10 bases not matched to a gene. The CDR3 totals 14 residues. In germline, CDR1 is SQVTM, CDR2 ANQGSEA. The CDR3 DNA follows: TGCAGCGCCCAGGGGGGCAGGGGGCCCTACGAGCAGTACTTC. Translating gives CSAQGGRGPYEQYF.

This chain uses TRBV19 with TRBJ2-5, with TRBD2 identical over 14 bases. Germline CDR1 reads LNHDA; CDR2 reads SQIVND (reference sequence). Germline trimming cut 5 bases from V and 3 bases from J; bases unmatched to any gene: 11. This CDR3 contains 18 residues. The CDR3 coding sequence is TGTGCCAGTAGTCCTCGAACGACTAGCGGGAGGGCCGAAGAGACCCAGTACTTC. This sequence encodes CASSPRTTSGRAEETQYF.

This clone showed up just a few times. This rearrangement joins TRBV28 to TRBJ2-1, with 8 positions matching TRBD2. In germline, CDR1 is MDHEN, CDR2 SYDVKM. Trimming at V came to 6 bases and at J to 0 bases, leaving 10 bases not matched to a gene. CDR3 length: 17 amino acids. DNA for the CDR3: TGTGCCAGCAGAATTAGCGGGGCCTACAGCTCCTACAATGAGCAGTTCTTC. Residues: CASRISGAYSSYNEQFF. The full variable domain, rest sourced from reference TRBV28 and TRBJ2-1, is DVKVTQSSRYLVKRTGEKVFLECVQDMDHENMFWYRQDPGLGLRLIYFSYDVKMKEKGDIPEGYSVSREKKERFSLILESASTNQTSMYLCASRISGAYSSYNEQFFGPGTRLTVL.

This CDR3 is CASSFDGGEYTIYF. CDR3 bases: TGTGCCAGCAGTTTCGACGGGGGGGAGTACACCATATATTTT. The chain carries TRBV2 and TRBJ1-3; TRBD1 is a possible D gene (5 bases). This CDR3 region has 14 residues. Germline V CDR1 and CDR2: SNHLY, FYNNEI. Trimming cost V 5 bases and J 8 bases, with 16 bases left between them.

The rearrangement joins TRBV2 to TRBJ1-6; D may be TRBD1 (5 bases). The V end lost 8 bases, the J end lost 0 bases, and 14 bases lay between the germline ends. The CDR3 is 16 amino acids. Germline values: CDR1 SNHLY, CDR2 FYNNEI. CDR3 DNA sequence: TGTGCCAGCTCCGGGGCCGGGAGCTCCTATAATTCACCCCTCCACTTT. Residues: CASSGAGSSYNSPLHF.

V and J are TRBV6-5 and TRBJ1-5; perhaps TRBD1 as D (6 bases). The CDR3 is made up of 13 amino acids. Between the trimmed V and J ends, which lost 8 bases and 3 bases, there was a span of 11 bases. Germline CDR1 reads MNHEY; CDR2 reads SVGAGI. The CDR3 coding sequence is TGTGCCAGCGGCACAGGGTCCAATCAGCCCCAGCATTTT. Its translation is CASGTGSNQPQHF.

DNA for the CDR3: TGTGCCAGCCGGGACAGGGTCTCCGAGCAGTACTTC. Its translation: CASRDRVSEQYF. The chain recombines TRBV12-3 or TRBV12-4 with TRBJ2-7; TRBD1 agrees at 9 bases. V lost 8 bases, J lost 6 bases, and 5 bases stayed unmatched. CDR3 size: 12 residues.

CDR3 nucleotide sequence: TGTGCCAGCAGCTTAGTTCCCAGGGGGACCCGCGTGAACACTGAAGCTTTCTTT. As protein: CASSLVPRGTRVNTEAFF. The J gene is TRBJ1-1, the V gene TRBV7-9; TRBD1 matches at 7 bases. The germline CDR1 and CDR2 sequences are SEHNR and FQNEAQ (reference sequence). The CDR3 is 18 residues long. Trimming cost V 1 base and J 0 bases; bases outside gene matches: 11.